Shown below are 17 T cell receptor beta chains from a single sample sequenced in a study of radiation and T cells in renal cell carcinoma. Using immunoSEQ multiplex PCR, the repertoire was profiled, and TCRdb retains in-frame clones only, with some absent. The sample yields over 9,000 clones, over 60% seen once. Treatment defined: treatment-naive control, cytoreductive nephrectomy. The sequenced sample was tumor tissue, obtained from a patient whose treatment was nephrectomy without radiotherapy. The receptors here all came from a man aged 60 to 69 with renal cell carcinoma.

The V gene is TRBV2, the J gene TRBJ2-7; 12 positions match TRBD2. This CDR3 spans 15 amino acids. V was pared by 7 bases and J by 1 base, with 5 bases of the junction left unmatched. CDR1 SNHLY and CDR2 FYNNEI come from the germline V gene. The CDR3 sequence: CASNKLAGGSYEQYF. The CDR3 bases are TGTGCCAGCAATAAACTAGCGGGAGGATCCTACGAGCAGTACTTC.

V and J are TRBV2 and TRBJ1-5; perhaps TRBD1 as D (6 bases). From germline, CDR1 is SNHLY and CDR2 FYNNEI. The CDR3 runs 14 residues. The V gene lost 8 bases and the J gene lost 3 bases, with 14 bases spanning the gap. The CDR3 spells CASAGQINNQPQHF. The CDR3 DNA sequence: TGTGCCAGCGCGGGACAAATTAACAATCAGCCCCAGCATTTT.

This clone was recorded a few times. The gene calls are TRBV27 and TRBJ1-1; no reliable D call. Between the trimmed V and J ends, which lost 7 bases and 3 bases, there was a span of 12 bases. This CDR3 has 13 residues. Germline lookup yields CDR1 MNHEY and CDR2 SMNVEV (reference sequence). The CDR3 DNA is TGTGCCAGCATGGTAAGAAGGCACACTGAAGCTTTCTTT. Translation: CASMVRRHTEAFF.

As for this clone: Relative to the germline gene, one junction end is altered; a read error may explain this. V usage is TRBV5-4 and J usage is TRBJ1-1; 10 bases line up with TRBD1. The CDR3 has 14 residues. Germline V gene sequence: CDR1 SGHNT, CDR2 YYREEE (reference sequence). The CDR3 sequence: CASSPPGQGTEAFF. CDR3 DNA: TGCGCCAGCAGCCCTCCGGGACAGGGGACTGAAGCTTTCTTT. Combining the CDR3 with reference TRBV5-4 and TRBJ1-1 gives the whole variable domain ETGVTQSPTHLIKTRGQQVTLRCSSQSGHNTVSWYQQALGQGPQFIFQYYREEENGRGNFPPRFSGLQFPNYSSELNVNALELDDSALYLCASSPPGQGTEAFFGQGTRLTVV.

The V call is TRBV12-1, the J call TRBJ1-3; the table assigns TRBD1, which was not confirmed against the DNA. TRBV12-1 has pseudogene status. This CDR3 region has 14 residues. The CDR3 region is CASSPNRVGNTIYF. CDR3 in DNA: TGTGCCAGCAGCCCCAACAGGGTGGGAAACACCATATATTTT.

This clone is medium-sized by share. This rearrangement joins TRBV9 to TRBJ1-4; D unresolved. Germline V gene data show CDR1 as SGDLS and CDR2 as YYNGEE. Trimming took off 4 bases at V and 2 bases at J, with 15 bases between the two ends. This CDR3 is built from 16 residues. CDR3: CASSPRPSPTNEKLFF. The CDR3 nucleotides are TGTGCCAGCAGCCCCCGACCGTCCCCGACTAATGAAAAACTGTTTTTT.

This clone was counted between two and nine times. The genes are TRBV27 and TRBJ1-4; TRBD1 is a possible D gene (5 bases). CDR1 and CDR2 from the germline V gene are MNHEY and SMNVEV (reference sequence). Trimming left V 4 bases short and J 0 bases short, with 9 bases between. The CDR3 consists of 15 residues. The CDR3 is CASSYGGATNEKLFF. The CDR3 DNA sequence: TGTGCCAGCAGTTACGGGGGTGCAACTAATGAAAAACTGTTTTTT.

The J gene is TRBJ2-7, the V gene TRBV7-3; a possible D gene is TRBD1 (6 bases). CDR1 is SGHTA, CDR2 FQGTGA, per germline. V dropped 5 bases and J dropped 5 bases, with 16 bases sitting between them. The CDR3 extends over 14 amino acids. CDR3 sequence (DNA): TGTGCCAGCAGCACCGGGACACCCACCGACGAGCAGTACTTC. Protein: CASSTGTPTDEQYF.

The CDR3, as DNA: TGCGCCAGCAGCCAAGTGAGGTTGGAGACCCAGTACTTC. This encodes CASSQVRLETQYF. The chain joins TRBV4-3 to TRBJ2-5; no definite D call. The V and J ends lost 1 base and 5 bases respectively, with 8 bases between them. Per germline, CDR1 LGHNA and CDR2 YSLEER. The CDR3 runs 13 residues.

The rearrangement joins TRBV6-5 to TRBJ2-1; D tentatively fits TRBD1 or TRBD2 (7 bases each). Germline assignment: CDR1 MNHEY and CDR2 SVGAGI. The CDR3 is 15 residues long. V shed 5 bases and J shed 5 bases, with 16 bases lying between them. In nucleotides, the CDR3 is TGTGCCAGCAGTCAAAGACAGGGAGGGGACAATGAGCAGTTCTTC. Encoded protein: CASSQRQGGDNEQFF.

This rearrangement joins TRBV7-2 to TRBJ1-4; tentatively, D is TRBD1 (5 bases). Germline CDR1 SGHTA, CDR2 FQGNSA. The CDR3 runs to 13 residues. Trimming took off 3 bases at V and 11 bases at J, with 13 bases between the two ends. The CDR3 region is CASSLNQGRKLFF. DNA for the CDR3: TGTGCCAGCAGCTTGAATCAGGGACGCAAACTGTTTTTT.

This clone was counted between two and nine times. V gene TRBV7-7 combines with J gene TRBJ2-1; 8 nucleotides agree with TRBD2. The CDR3 is 15 amino acids. Germline V CDR1 and CDR2: SSHAT, FNYEAQ (reference sequence). After removal of 2 bases from V and 3 bases from J, the junction contained 3 bases not matched to a gene. The CDR3 nucleotides are TGTGCCAGCAGCTTACGTAGCGGGGACTACAATGAGCAGTTCTTC. Its protein is CASSLRSGDYNEQFF.

This clone was seen just once. This chain links TRBV7-2 with TRBJ2-5; possibly TRBD1 for D (6 bases). Trimming left V 5 bases short and J 4 bases short, with 11 bases between. This CDR3 contains 13 residues. Germline CDR1 and CDR2: SGHTA and FQGNSA. The CDR3 nucleotides read TGTGCCAGCAGCAACAGGGTGTTAGAGACCCAGTACTTC. It specifies CASSNRVLETQYF.

The genes are TRBV11-2 and TRBJ2-3; TRBD2 matches 7 bases. Germline V lookup: CDR1 SGHAT, CDR2 FQNNGV. CDR3 length: 17 residues. After removal of 5 bases from V and 1 base from J, the junction contained 12 bases not matched to a gene. CDR3 DNA sequence: TGTGCCAGCAGCCTGTTAGGGCGGGAGTGGGGCACAGATACGCAGTATTTT. This gives the protein CASSLLGREWGTDTQYF.

The chain recombines TRBV21-1 with TRBJ2-7; the table's D gene call, TRBD1, was not cross checked with the DNA. TRBV21-1 is labeled a pseudogene. The length of the CDR3 is 14 residues. CDR3 protein: CASSGRDRRYEQYF. CDR3 nucleotide sequence: TGTGCCAGCAGCGGCCGGGACAGGAGATACGAGCAGTACTTC.

In this sample, this clone turned up a few times. V and J are TRBV2 and TRBJ1-2; 9 nucleotides line up with TRBD1. V lost 3 bases, J lost 0 bases, and 14 bases stayed unmatched. Looked up from germline, CDR1 is SNHLY and CDR2 is FYNNEI. This CDR3 region has 19 residues. The CDR3: CASSDPDRGQITANYGYTF. In DNA form, the CDR3 reads TGTGCCAGCAGTGACCCGGACAGGGGTCAAATAACAGCTAACTATGGCTACACCTTC. Complete variable domain (other parts from reference TRBV2 and TRBJ1-2): EPEVTQTPSHQVTQMGQEVILRCVPISNHLYFYWYRQILGQKVEFLVSFYNNEISEKSEIFDDQFSVERPDGSNFTLKIRSTKLEDSAMYFCASSDPDRGQITANYGYTFGSGTRLTVV.

This clone was found once. The CDR3 spells CASHRTTGVEQYF. Here the CDR3 DNA reads TGTGCCAGTCACAGGACCACGGGGGTGGAGCAGTACTTC. The rearrangement links TRBV28 to TRBJ2-7, with D possibly matching TRBD2 (6 bases). CDR1 and CDR2 (germline): MDHEN, SYDVKM. The CDR3 runs 13 residues. Trimming removed 9 bases at V and 7 bases at J, with 19 bases between.